Presented here are 9 T cell receptor beta chains from one specimen sequenced in a study of blood T cells in healthy people across ages. Alongside a J-beta primer mix, a sample-barcoded 5' primer served in a second PCR lasting about 7 to 11 cycles. MiXCR, run by TCRdb on the 5' RACE reads, gives a single entry per CDR3 protein. The repertoire holds around 1,900,000 distinct CDR3 sequences, with about two fifths as singletons. The sample comprised blood. The receptors come from a human donor in good health.

This clonotype was observed a handful of times. The rearrangement joins TRBV5-1 to TRBJ2-5, with D perhaps TRBD2 (7 bases). Germline CDR1 and CDR2: SGHRS and YFSETQ. The CDR3 length is 17 residues. Trimming shortened V by 2 bases and J by 2 bases, and 19 bases separated the two germline ends. The CDR3 coding sequence is TGCGCCAGCAGCTTCGGGGGGCCCCAAAGGTTGCAAGAGACCCAGTACTTC. This encodes CASSFGGPQRLQETQYF. The full variable domain, completed using reference TRBV5-1 and TRBJ2-5, is KAGVTQTPRYLIKTRGQQVTLSCSPISGHRSVSWYQQTPGQGLQFLFEYFSETQRNKGNFPGRFSGRQFSNSRSEMNVSTLELGDSALYLCASSFGGPQRLQETQYFGPGTRLLVL.

The chain uses TRBV20-1 and TRBJ2-3; no reliable D call. CDR3 length: 12 residues. The V and J ends lost 6 bases and 4 bases respectively, with 11 bases between them. Germline V gene data show CDR1 as DFQATT and CDR2 as SNEGSKA (reference sequence). The CDR3 coding sequence is TGCAGTGCCCGCCTACGAGCAGATACGCAGTATTTT. Translated, it gives CSARLRADTQYF.

The CDR3 DNA follows: TGCAGTGCTAGCCCCTTAGACAGGGGCGGCGATGGCTACACCTTC. Its protein is CSASPLDRGGDGYTF. The chain recombines TRBV20-1 with TRBJ1-2; 8 nucleotides line up with TRBD1. Germline assignment: CDR1 DFQATT and CDR2 SNEGSKA (reference sequence). Germline trimming cut 3 bases from V and 6 bases from J; bases unmatched to any gene: 12. The CDR3 extends over 15 amino acids.

This clonotype was observed a few times. The CDR3, as DNA: TGTGCCAGCAGCCCTCTAACAGGCGCCCTATGGGGCTACACCTTC. This translates into CASSPLTGALWGYTF. V gene TRBV3-1 combines with J gene TRBJ1-2; D is perhaps TRBD1 (5 bases). The length of the CDR3 is 15 residues. V was clipped by 4 bases and J by 8 bases, with 20 bases between them. The V gene's germline CDR1 is LGHDT and CDR2 YNNKEL (reference sequence).

This clonotype was detected only a few times. The chain couples TRBV4-3 to TRBJ2-2; 9 nucleotides line up with TRBD1. CDR1 and CDR2 (germline): LGHNA, YSLEER. The CDR3 length is 13 residues. V lost 5 bases and J lost 7; bases outside the gene matches: 2. CDR3 sequence (DNA): TGCGCCAGCAGCTGGGACAGGGTCGGGGAGCTGTTTTTT. Its translation is CASSWDRVGELFF.

V usage is TRBV3-1 and J usage is TRBJ2-1, with TRBD2 as a possible D gene (6 bases). This CDR3 has 15 amino acids. The V and J ends lost 6 bases and 6 bases respectively, with 18 bases between them. Germline V gives CDR1 LGHDT, CDR2 YNNKEL (reference sequence). The CDR3 protein is CASSQPGRGINEQFF. The CDR3 DNA sequence: TGTGCCAGCAGTCAACCGGGACGGGGGATCAATGAGCAGTTCTTC.

V gene TRBV7-9 combines with J gene TRBJ2-1; 10 bases match TRBD1. Germline V lookup: CDR1 SEHNR, CDR2 FQNEAQ (reference sequence). Losses at the gene ends were 0 bases for V and 5 bases for J; bases not matched to a gene: 7. The CDR3 runs to 17 residues. DNA for the CDR3: TGTGCCAGCAGCTTAGCGGGACAGGGGCCTAGAAACAATGAGCAGTTCTTC. Protein sequence: CASSLAGQGPRNNEQFF.

A word on this clonotype: This may arise from a read error, as a much more abundant clone is one base away. The CDR3 loop reads CASSLDPTRSSIQYF. The CDR3, as DNA: TGTGCCAGCAGCTTAGACCCTACCCGGTCAAGCATTCAGTACTTC. V gene TRBV7-9 combines with J gene TRBJ2-4, with D uncertain. Germline V gene lookup returns CDR1 SEHNR and CDR2 FQNEAQ (reference sequence). This CDR3 has 15 amino acids. The V gene lost 1 base and the J gene lost 9 bases, with 16 bases spanning the gap.

The genes are TRBV18 and TRBJ2-7; no definite D call. This CDR3 is 11 amino acids long. The V end was cut by 5 bases, the J end by 5 bases, with 7 bases between. From germline, CDR1 is KGHSH and CDR2 LQKENI. Here the CDR3 reads CASSALDEQYF. In DNA form, the CDR3 reads TGTGCCAGCTCAGCCCTAGACGAGCAGTACTTC.